The clone carrying this TCR beta chain was recorded a few times. Its antigen is not known. Per the germline V gene, CDR1 is MNHNS and CDR2 is SASEGT. The V end lost 6 bases, the J end lost 6 bases, and 8 bases lay between the germline ends. The CDR3 extends over 11 amino acids. Sequencing of DNA taken from cultured CD4+ T cells relied on the Oncomine TCR Beta short-read assay. TCRdb ran MiXCR on the PCR reads and lists one entry per CDR3 protein. The sample has some 23,000 distinct CDR3 sequences, 43% seen once. Sample time point: late sampling 161 to 241 days after vaccination in a few convalescent patients. Treatment in this sample: roughly ten-day PBMC culture with coronavirus spike peptide pools or control peptides (ViraFEST assay). This entry belongs to a study of vaccination and CD4 T cells after COVID-19. The overall study: At a median around 100 days (range 35 to 161) after diagnosis, post-COVID samples were drawn.

The J gene is TRBJ1-1, the V gene TRBV6-1; D is undetermined. This specimen was CD4+ T cells from blood, cultured in vitro, taken about 7 months after SARS-CoV-2 vaccination. The TCR originated in a human donor who had recovered from COVID-19. This CDR3 is CASREAPEAFF. The CDR3 DNA reads as TGTGCCAGCAGGGAGGCGCCTGAAGCTTTCTTT.